Shown below are 8 T cell receptor beta chains from a single sample sequenced in a study of post-analysis software for immune sequencing data. Study results and caveats: In patients, about 5 TRBV segments were more frequent than in controls, with TRBV5-6, TRBV5-1 and TRBV20-1 among them.

Antigen specificity for these receptors is unknown. Unique molecular identifiers had been added to the TCR beta cDNA libraries. Via MiXCR, TCRdb re-called the PCR reads, giving one row per CDR3 protein. The sample lists 450,000 to 700,000 distinct CDR3 sequences, about 40% occurring once. Sequencing was performed on blood. The receptors derive from a girl aged 10 to 17 with multiple sclerosis.

The J gene is TRBJ2-4, the V gene TRBV10-3; 12 bases fit TRBD1. CDR1 is ENHRY and CDR2 is SYGVKD in the germline V gene. The ends lost 10 bases at V and 2 bases at J; junction bases unmatched: 12. The CDR3 runs 17 residues. The CDR3 DNA reads TGTGCCACCCGTCCCGGGACAGGGGGCGCGACCAAAAACATTCAGTACTTC. Protein product: CATRPGTGGATKNIQYF.

The table lists this clonotype with a few counts. The V call is TRBV4-2, the J call TRBJ1-2; D is unclear. From germline, CDR1 is LGHNA and CDR2 YNFKEQ. The CDR3 is made up of 15 amino acids. Trimming stripped 1 base from V and 4 bases from J, with 13 bases between. The CDR3 DNA is TGTGCCAGCAGCCAAGTTTTCGGATGGGCCTATGGCTACACCTTC. This encodes CASSQVFGWAYGYTF.

The chain is built from TRBV3-1 and TRBJ2-1; perhaps D is TRBD1 or TRBD2 (5 bases each). This CDR3 has 13 amino acids. V was shortened by 4 bases and J by 5 bases, with 9 bases between the two germline ends. In germline, CDR1 is LGHDT, CDR2 YNNKEL (reference sequence). The CDR3 nucleotides read TGTGCCAGCAGCCGGGACCCCCACAATGAGCAGTTCTTC. This translates into CASSRDPHNEQFF.

The J gene is TRBJ1-5, the V gene TRBV20-1; possibly TRBD1 for D (6 bases). V dropped 4 bases and J dropped 4 bases, with 11 bases sitting between them. Germline assignment: CDR1 DFQATT and CDR2 SNEGSKA (reference sequence). This CDR3 is 13 amino acids long. The CDR3 bases are TGCAGTGCTAAACAGGGAGGGAATCAGCCCCAGCATTTT. Protein product: CSAKQGGNQPQHF.

The chain links TRBV19 to TRBJ2-1; 8 bases map to TRBD2. The CDR3 is 17 residues long. CDR1 is LNHDA and CDR2 is SQIVND in the germline V gene (reference sequence). Unmatched junction bases numbered 13, after V lost 6 bases and J lost 3 bases. The CDR3 loop is CASSPWGSGGIYNEQFF. For the CDR3, the DNA is TGTGCCAGTAGCCCTTGGGGGAGCGGGGGTATCTACAATGAGCAGTTCTTC.

This chain joins TRBV10-3 and TRBJ1-5; 8 bases are shared with TRBD1. This CDR3 is 15 amino acids long. The germline CDR1 and CDR2 sequences are ENHRY and SYGVKD. J was trimmed by 6 bases and V by 3 bases; bases with no gene match: 7. The CDR3 here is CAISEGQGAAQPQHF. CDR3 in DNA: TGTGCCATCAGTGAAGGGCAGGGGGCCGCTCAGCCCCAGCATTTT.

The genes are TRBV4-1 and TRBJ2-1; no clear D. With 2 bases removed from V and 4 bases from J, the gap between germline ends came to 18 bases. The CDR3 runs to 17 residues. The germline V gene encodes CDR1 MGHRA and CDR2 YSYEKL. CDR3 loop: CASSQTPQYGLYNEQFF. In DNA, the CDR3 is TGCGCCAGCAGCCAAACCCCCCAGTACGGGCTGTACAATGAGCAGTTCTTC.

J is TRBJ2-5 and V is TRBV12-3 or TRBV12-4, with 7 bases identical to TRBD2. The DNA end lines up better with TRBJ2-7; the J call may be wrong. This CDR3 contains 14 residues. CDR3 sequence: CASSFSSGAYEQYF. Written as DNA, the CDR3 is TGTGCCAGCAGTTTCAGCAGCGGGGCCTACGAGCAGTACTTC.